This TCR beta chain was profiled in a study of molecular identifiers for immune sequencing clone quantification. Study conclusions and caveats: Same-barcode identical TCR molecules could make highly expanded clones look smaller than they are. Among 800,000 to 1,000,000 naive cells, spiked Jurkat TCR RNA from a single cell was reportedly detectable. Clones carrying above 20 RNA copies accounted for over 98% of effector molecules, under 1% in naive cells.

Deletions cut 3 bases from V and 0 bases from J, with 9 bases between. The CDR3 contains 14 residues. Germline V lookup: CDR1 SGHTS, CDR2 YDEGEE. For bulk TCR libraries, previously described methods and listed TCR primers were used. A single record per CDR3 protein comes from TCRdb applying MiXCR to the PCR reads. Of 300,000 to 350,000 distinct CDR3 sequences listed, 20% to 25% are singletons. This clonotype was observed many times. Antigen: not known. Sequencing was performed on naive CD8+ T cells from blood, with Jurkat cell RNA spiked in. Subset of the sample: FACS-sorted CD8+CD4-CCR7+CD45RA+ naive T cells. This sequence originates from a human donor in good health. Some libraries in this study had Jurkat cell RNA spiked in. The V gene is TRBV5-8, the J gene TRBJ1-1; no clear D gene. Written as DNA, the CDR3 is TGTGCCAGCAGCTGGAGAGAACTGAACACTGAAGCTTTCTTT. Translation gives CASSWRELNTEAFF.